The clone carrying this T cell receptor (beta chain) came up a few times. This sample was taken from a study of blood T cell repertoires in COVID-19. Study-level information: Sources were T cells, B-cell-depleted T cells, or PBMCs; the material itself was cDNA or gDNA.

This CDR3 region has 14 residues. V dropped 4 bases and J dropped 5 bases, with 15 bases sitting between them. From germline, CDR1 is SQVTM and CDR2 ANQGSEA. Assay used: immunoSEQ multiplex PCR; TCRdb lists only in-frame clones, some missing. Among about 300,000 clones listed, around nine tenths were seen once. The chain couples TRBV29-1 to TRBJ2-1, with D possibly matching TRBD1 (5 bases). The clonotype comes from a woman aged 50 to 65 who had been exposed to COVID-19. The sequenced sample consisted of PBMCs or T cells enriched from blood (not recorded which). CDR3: CSVAPPRQNNEQFF. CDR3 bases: TGCAGCGTTGCCCCTCCGCGACAGAACAATGAGCAGTTCTTC.